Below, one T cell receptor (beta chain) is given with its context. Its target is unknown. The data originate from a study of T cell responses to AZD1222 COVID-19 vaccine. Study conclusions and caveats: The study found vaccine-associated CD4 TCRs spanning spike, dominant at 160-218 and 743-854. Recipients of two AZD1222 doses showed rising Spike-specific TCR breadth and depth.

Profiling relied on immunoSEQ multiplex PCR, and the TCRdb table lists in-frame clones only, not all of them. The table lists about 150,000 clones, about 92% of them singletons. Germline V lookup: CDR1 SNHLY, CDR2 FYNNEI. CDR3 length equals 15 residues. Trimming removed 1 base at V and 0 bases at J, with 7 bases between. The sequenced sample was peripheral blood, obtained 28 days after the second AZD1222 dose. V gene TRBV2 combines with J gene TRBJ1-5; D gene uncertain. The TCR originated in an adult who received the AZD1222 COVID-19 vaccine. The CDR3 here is CASSEETASNQPQHF. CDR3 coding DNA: TGTGCCAGCAGTGAAGAGACGGCTAGCAATCAGCCCCAGCATTTT.